Presented here are 9 T cell receptor beta chains from one specimen sequenced in a study of blood T cells in healthy people across ages (dated by TCRdb to 2015 to 2017). Library generation was performed with 5' RACE. Sequencing was carried out with an Illumina HiSeq 2500. A second PCR of roughly 6 to 11 cycles was run with a J-beta primer mix and a sample-barcoded 5' primer. Through fastp at Q25 and MiXCR, TCRdb rebuilt clones from the public reads, retaining in-frame beta chains. All rows with the same CDR3 protein become a single entry with the most common DNA and genes. The sample profile shows over 1,200,000 distinct CDR3 sequences; 45% to 70% of them were found once. 5% to 7% of the sample goes to the ten largest clones. Sequencing input: blood. Receptors originate from a man between 18 and 35 years old in good health.

This clonotype occurred once. The chain has TRBV20-1 and TRBJ2-1; TRBD1 or TRBD2 may be the D gene (5 bases each). This CDR3 has 17 amino acids. The V end was cut by 6 bases, the J end by 9 bases, with 30 bases between. The germline gives CDR1 DFQATT, CDR2 SNEGSKA (reference sequence). CDR3 in amino acids: CSAHDLGETLPLGEQFF. CDR3 in DNA: TGCAGTGCACATGACTTGGGGGAAACCTTACCTCTCGGTGAGCAGTTCTTC.

The V and J genes are TRBV2 and TRBJ2-2; D not certain. Germline CDR1 and CDR2: SNHLY and FYNNEI. The V end was cut by 6 bases, the J end by 7 bases, with 9 bases between. This CDR3 has 12 residues. CDR3 residues: CASRSVGGELFF. The CDR3 bases are TGTGCCAGCAGGTCGGTAGGCGGGGAGCTGTTTTTT.

This rearrangement joins TRBV6-6 to TRBJ1-2, with 7 positions matching TRBD1. This CDR3 region has 14 residues. V shed 6 bases, J shed 5 bases, and the junction held 9 bases outside the gene matches. Germline V CDR1 and CDR2: MNHNY, SVGAGI (reference sequence). The chain's CDR3 is CASSPGQLEYGYTF. As DNA, the CDR3 is TGTGCCAGCAGCCCGGGACAGCTAGAATATGGCTACACCTTC.

Of note for this clonotype: The germline gene is not matched at one end of the junction; a read error may be the cause. V is TRBV20-1 and J is TRBJ2-5; D unresolved. Near its end, the DNA agrees better with TRBJ2-7, so the J call may be wrong. Germline V gene data show CDR1 as DFQATT and CDR2 as SNEGSKA (reference sequence). The CDR3 sequence is 12 residues long. The CDR3 protein is CSAGELLYEQYF. The CDR3 DNA is TGCAGTGCTGGAGAACTCCTCTACGAGCAGTACTTC.

The V call is TRBV28, the J call TRBJ1-2, with D possibly matching TRBD1 (5 bases). V gave up 2 bases and J gave up 7 bases, with 14 bases separating them. The CDR3 covers 14 residues. Germline V CDR1 and CDR2: MDHEN, SYDVKM. The CDR3 sequence is CASSLVSGRLGYTF. DNA for the CDR3: TGTGCCAGCAGTTTAGTTTCGGGGCGCCTTGGCTACACCTTC.

The chain links TRBV6-5 to TRBJ2-5; 7 bases are shared with TRBD1. The J call is doubtful: the DNA matches TRBJ2-7 better. The CDR3 extends over 14 amino acids. Germline CDR1 MNHEY, CDR2 SVGAGI. CDR3 amino acids: CASSQEVPGGEQYF. The DNA for the CDR3 is TGTGCCAGCAGCCAGGAGGTACCAGGGGGCGAGCAGTACTTC.

This chain links TRBV6-2 or TRBV6-3 with TRBJ1-1; D perhaps matches TRBD1 (5 bases). The CDR3 totals 14 residues. The V end lost 2 bases, the J end lost 3 bases, and 10 bases lay between the germline ends. From germline, CDR1 is MNHEY and CDR2 SVGEGT. CDR3 nucleotides: TGTGCCAGCAGTTACGTTTGGGGGGACACTGAAGCTTTCTTT. It encodes CASSYVWGDTEAFF.

The chain couples TRBV7-9 to TRBJ2-7, with D tentatively TRBD1 (5 bases). CDR3 size: 11 residues. V lost 7 bases and J lost 3, with 7 bases in between. Germline CDR1 SEHNR, CDR2 FQNEAQ (reference sequence). The chain's CDR3 is CASTRDYEQYF. The CDR3 DNA reads as TGTGCCAGCACCAGGGACTACGAGCAGTACTTC.

This clonotype was observed a few times. V is TRBV12-3 or TRBV12-4 and J is TRBJ1-2; D is possibly TRBD1 (5 bases). V was pared by 0 bases and J by 3 bases, with 11 bases between. This CDR3 comprises 15 residues. In nucleotides, the CDR3 is TGTGCCAGCAGTTTAGCATTGACAGATGACTATGGCTACACCTTC. Its protein is CASSLALTDDYGYTF.